This T cell receptor (beta chain) originates from a study of OX40 agonist ivuxolimab in advanced cancers. The CDR3 extends over 13 amino acids. With 8 bases removed from V and 7 bases from J, the gap between germline ends came to 12 bases. The germline gives CDR1 LNHDA, CDR2 SQIVND (reference sequence). Profiling relied on immunoSEQ multiplex PCR, and the TCRdb table lists in-frame clones only, not all of them. This table holds around 80,000 clones, around 90% found once. The sequence came from an adult with an advanced solid tumor such as melanoma, head and neck, liver or kidney cancer. V usage is TRBV19 and J usage is TRBJ1-6, with D possibly matching TRBD1 (6 bases). Source: CD4+ or CD8+ T cells sorted from blood, taken in a trial of the OX40 agonist ivuxolimab. CDR3 residues: CASLGQPNSPLHF. CDR3 DNA sequence: TGTGCCAGTCTGGGACAACCGAATTCACCCCTCCACTTT.